A selection of T cell receptor beta chains follows, all from one sample in a study of OX40 agonist ivuxolimab in advanced cancers. Clones were sequenced by immunoSEQ multiplex PCR, and TCRdb holds only the in-frame ones, with some missing. In the table there are just under 75,000 clones, 80% to 95% of which are singletons. The sample here was CD4+ or CD8+ T cells sorted from blood, taken in a trial of the OX40 agonist ivuxolimab. The receptor source for this set is an adult with an advanced solid tumor such as melanoma, head and neck, liver or kidney cancer. Both conserved end residues are part of each CDR3. Fields, in order: CDR3 protein, CDR3 DNA, D gene, V gene, clone size, J gene. A D gene is named only where the DNA matches it firmly. Clone size is shown for a subset of rows, as once, few, many or a class of expanded clone.

CDR3: CASSDEGTSSGNTIYF
DNA: TGTGCCAGCAGTGATGAGGGAACATCCTCTGGAAACACCATATATTTT
D: NA
V: TRBV25-1
size: NA
J: TRBJ1-3

CDR3: CASSLDRTGGHGGIQYF
DNA: TGCGCCAGCAGCTTGGATAGGACAGGGGGTCACGGCGGCATTCAGTACTTC
D: TRBD1
V: TRBV5-1
size: NA
J: TRBJ2-4

CDR3: CSVGFWGRVSYEQYF
DNA: TGCAGCGTTGGGTTTTGGGGGAGGGTCTCCTACGAGCAGTACTTC
D: TRBD2
V: TRBV29-1
size: NA
J: TRBJ2-7

CDR3: CASSLDGQALYEQYF
DNA: TGCGCCAGCAGCTTGGATGGGCAGGCCCTCTACGAGCAGTACTTC
D: NA
V: TRBV5-1
size: NA
J: TRBJ2-7

CDR3: CASSLGLDLNTEAFF
DNA: TGTGCCAGCAGCTTAGGTCTGGACTTGAACACTGAAGCTTTCTTT
D: NA
V: TRBV7-6
size: NA
J: TRBJ1-1

CDR3: CASSPVILGANVLTF
DNA: TGTGCCAGCTCACCTGTAATTTTGGGGGCCAACGTCCTGACTTTC
D: NA
V: TRBV18
size: NA
J: TRBJ2-6

CDR3: CASSIDAAPRGLDQPQHF
DNA: TGTGCCAGTAGTATAGACGCAGCCCCGCGGGGGCTGGATCAGCCCCAGCATTTT
D: NA
V: TRBV19
size: NA
J: TRBJ1-5

CDR3: CASSLETRSEQYF
DNA: TGTGCCAGCAGCCTCGAGACCAGAAGCGAGCAGTACTTC
D: NA
V: TRBV11-2
size: NA
J: TRBJ2-7

CDR3: CASSRIVQETQYF
DNA: TGTGCCAGCAGCCGTATAGTACAAGAGACCCAGTACTTC
D: NA
V: TRBV7-2
size: NA
J: TRBJ2-5

CDR3: CASSLEPAPAASSYNEQFF
DNA: TGTGCCAGCAGCTTAGAACCCGCCCCAGCTGCGAGCTCCTACAATGAGCAGTTCTTC
D: NA
V: TRBV7-2
size: once
J: TRBJ2-1

CDR3: CASSLGASGGELFF
DNA: TGCGCCAGCAGCTTGGGGGCGTCGGGCGGGGAGCTGTTTTTT
D: NA
V: TRBV5-1
size: NA
J: TRBJ2-2

CDR3: CASSESVLAAEKLFF
DNA: TGTGCCAGCAGTGAATCCGTCCTGGCGGCTGAAAAACTGTTTTTT
D: NA
V: TRBV2
size: NA
J: TRBJ1-4

CDR3: CASSFGRGDTGELFF
DNA: TGTGCCAGCAGCTTCGGCCGAGGGGACACCGGGGAGCTGTTTTTT
D: NA
V: TRBV11-3
size: once
J: TRBJ2-2